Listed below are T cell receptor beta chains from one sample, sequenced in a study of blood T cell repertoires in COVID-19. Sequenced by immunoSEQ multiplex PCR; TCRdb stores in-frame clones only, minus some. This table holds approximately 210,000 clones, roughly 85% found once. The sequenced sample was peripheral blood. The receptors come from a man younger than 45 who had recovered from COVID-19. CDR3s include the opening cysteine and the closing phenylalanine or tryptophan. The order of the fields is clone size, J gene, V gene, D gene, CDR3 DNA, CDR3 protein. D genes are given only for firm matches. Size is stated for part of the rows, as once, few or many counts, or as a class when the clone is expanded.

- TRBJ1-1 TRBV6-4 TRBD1 TGTGCCAGCAGTGCGCAGGGGGCGATGGGGAACACTGAAGCTTTCTTT CASSAQGAMGNTEAFF
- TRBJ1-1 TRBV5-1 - TGCGCCAGCAGCTCCCTTCAGGCTACCACTGAAGCTTTCTTT CASSSLQATTEAFF
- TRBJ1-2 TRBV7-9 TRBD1 TGTGCCAGCAGCTTCGCCGGACAGGAGGTCTATGGCTACACCTTC CASSFAGQEVYGYTF
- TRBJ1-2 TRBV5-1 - TGCGCCAGCAGCTTGGCGTCCGGTAACTATGGCTACACCTTC CASSLASGNYGYTF
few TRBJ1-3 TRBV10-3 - TGTGCCATCAGTGAAGCAGGGTCTGGAAACACCATATATTTT CAISEAGSGNTIYF
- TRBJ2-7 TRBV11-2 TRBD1 TGTGCCAGCAGCTTATACAGGACAGGCATCTACGAGCAGTACTTC CASSLYRTGIYEQYF
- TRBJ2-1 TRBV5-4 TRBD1 TGTGCCAGCAGCGGGACAGTGAATTACAATGAGCAGTTCTTC CASSGTVNYNEQFF
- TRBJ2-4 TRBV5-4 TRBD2 TGTGCCAGCAGCCCTACTAGCGGGAAAAACATTCAGTACTTC CASSPTSGKNIQYF
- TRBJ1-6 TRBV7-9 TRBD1 TGTGCCAGCAGCCGGGACAGGGGGCAGGGTTCACCCCTCCACTTT CASSRDRGQGSPLHF
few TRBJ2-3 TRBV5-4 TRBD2 TGTGCCAGCAGCTTGCGAGCGGGGGCAGATACGCAGTATTTT CASSLRAGADTQYF
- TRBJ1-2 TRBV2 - TGTGCCAGCCGTTTGGGCAGGGGAGATGGCTACACCTTC CASRLGRGDGYTF
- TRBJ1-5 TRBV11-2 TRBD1 TGTGCCAGCAGCTTAGGACAGGGGGCCAATCAGCCCCAGCATTTT CASSLGQGANQPQHF
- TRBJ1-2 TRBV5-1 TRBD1 TGCGCCAGCAGCCCTGGGACAGGGGGCTATGGCTACACCTTC CASSPGTGGYGYTF
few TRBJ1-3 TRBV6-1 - TGTGCCAGCAGTGAGAATAGCAGGGCTAGAGGAAACACCATATATTTT CASSENSRARGNTIYF
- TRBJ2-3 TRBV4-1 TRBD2 TGCGCCAGCAGCCAAGACGCTAGCGGGTATACGCAGTATTTT CASSQDASGYTQYF
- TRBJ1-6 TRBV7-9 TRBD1 TGTGCCAGCAGCACGCGGGACAGGGAAAATTCACCCCTCCACTTT CASSTRDRENSPLHF
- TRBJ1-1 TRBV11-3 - TGTGCCAGCAGCTTAAGCGGCCAGAACACTGAAGCTTTCTTT CASSLSGQNTEAFF
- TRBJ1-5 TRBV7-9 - TGTGCCAGCAGCTTTCTAACCAATCAGCCCCAGCATTTT CASSFLTNQPQHF
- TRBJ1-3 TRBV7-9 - TGTGCCAGCAGCTTAACCCTGGACAGTCTCTCTGGAAACACCATATATTTT CASSLTLDSLSGNTIYF
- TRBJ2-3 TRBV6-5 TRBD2 TGTGCCAGCAGCCCGGGACTAGGGGGGACAGATACGCAGTATTTT CASSPGLGGTDTQYF
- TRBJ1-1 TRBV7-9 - TGTGCCAGCGGGGGGGGTCAAAGAACTGAAGCTTTCTTT CASGGGQRTEAFF
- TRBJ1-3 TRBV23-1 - TGCGCCAGCAGTCGCGTGTTCTTCTCTGGAAACACCATATATTTT CASSRVFFSGNTIYF
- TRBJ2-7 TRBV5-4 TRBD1 TGTGCCAGCAGCCGGGACAGGGGGGCGACCTACGAGCAGTACTTC CASSRDRGATYEQYF
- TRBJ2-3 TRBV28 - TGTGCCAGCAGGGTACAGATTAGCACAGATACGCAGTATTTT CASRVQISTDTQYF
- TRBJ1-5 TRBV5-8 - TGTGCCAGCAGCCCTCTGGGGGGGATCAATCAGCCCCAGCATTTT CASSPLGGINQPQHF
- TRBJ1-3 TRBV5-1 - TGCGCCAGCAGCTTGGGCGACGCCGGTGGAGGGTCTGGAAACACCATATATTTT CASSLGDAGGGSGNTIYF
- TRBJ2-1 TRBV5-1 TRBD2 TGCGCCAGCAGCGAGGGACTAGCGGGGGGGCGGTCCTACAATGAGCAGTTCTTC CASSEGLAGGRSYNEQFF
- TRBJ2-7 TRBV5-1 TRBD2 TGCGCCAGCAGCTTAGGACTAGCGGGGGGGCCGGTAGGCGACGAGCAGTACTTC CASSLGLAGGPVGDEQYF
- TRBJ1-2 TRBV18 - TGTGCCAGCTCACCGGACGGCCGGGGGGTAGCCTATGGCTACACCTTC CASSPDGRGVAYGYTF
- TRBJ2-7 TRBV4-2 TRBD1 TGTGCCAGCAGACCGGGACAGTCCTACGAGCAGTACTTC CASRPGQSYEQYF
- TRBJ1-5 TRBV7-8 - TGTGCCAGCAGCTTAAGTGGAGGGAATCAGCCCCAGCATTTT CASSLSGGNQPQHF
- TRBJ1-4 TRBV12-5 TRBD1 TGTGCTAGTGCCCTACCGACAGGGGTGAATGAAAAACTGTTTTTT CASALPTGVNEKLFF
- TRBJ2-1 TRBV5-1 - TGCGCCAGCAGCTTGGGGCCTCGGGGATTGTCCTACAATGAGCAGTTCTTC CASSLGPRGLSYNEQFF
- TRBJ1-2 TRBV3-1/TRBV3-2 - TGTGCCAGCAGCCAATGGGGGGATGGCTACACCTTC CASSQWGDGYTF
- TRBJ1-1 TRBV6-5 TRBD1 TGTGCCAGCAGCCTCACAGGGGGCGGCACTGAAGCTTTCTTT CASSLTGGGTEAFF
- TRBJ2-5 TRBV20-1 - TGCAGTGCTCTTACGGGGGAGACCCAGTACTTC CSALTGETQYF
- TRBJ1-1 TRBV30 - TGTGCCTGGAGTGTTTTCGAGGGAAAAGCTTTCTTT CAWSVFEGKAFF